The source of this TCR beta chain is a study of shared clonotypes between healthy human individuals. General observations from the study: Tissue TCR repertoires likely differ from these blood-only repertoires. Of the naive CD4 clonotypes, approximately 5% were shared across a few donors. Few donors restricted represented genetic and exposure-history diversity.

Running of the assay took place at deep level. The method was immunoSEQ multiplex PCR; TCRdb's version includes in-frame clones alone and lacks a portion of them. The profile shows about 2.3 million clones, more than 85% of them singletons. The V gene lost 4 bases and the J gene lost 1 base, with 15 bases spanning the gap. This CDR3 is 16 amino acids long. Germline lookup yields CDR1 MRHNA and CDR2 SNTAGT. As for this clone: As yet, its antigen is unknown.

V and J are TRBV6-4 and TRBJ2-3; unclear D gene. The clonotype originates from a man in his late teens or twenties in good health. Some clones in this sample may be carry-over from other donors' samples. The sample was naive CD4+ T cells from PBMCs. Subset given: CD45RA+ positively selected. CDR3 nucleotide sequence: TGTGCCAGCAGTGTGGCCGGGTCGGGCCGCACAGATACGCAGTATTTT. Translated: CASSVAGSGRTDTQYF.